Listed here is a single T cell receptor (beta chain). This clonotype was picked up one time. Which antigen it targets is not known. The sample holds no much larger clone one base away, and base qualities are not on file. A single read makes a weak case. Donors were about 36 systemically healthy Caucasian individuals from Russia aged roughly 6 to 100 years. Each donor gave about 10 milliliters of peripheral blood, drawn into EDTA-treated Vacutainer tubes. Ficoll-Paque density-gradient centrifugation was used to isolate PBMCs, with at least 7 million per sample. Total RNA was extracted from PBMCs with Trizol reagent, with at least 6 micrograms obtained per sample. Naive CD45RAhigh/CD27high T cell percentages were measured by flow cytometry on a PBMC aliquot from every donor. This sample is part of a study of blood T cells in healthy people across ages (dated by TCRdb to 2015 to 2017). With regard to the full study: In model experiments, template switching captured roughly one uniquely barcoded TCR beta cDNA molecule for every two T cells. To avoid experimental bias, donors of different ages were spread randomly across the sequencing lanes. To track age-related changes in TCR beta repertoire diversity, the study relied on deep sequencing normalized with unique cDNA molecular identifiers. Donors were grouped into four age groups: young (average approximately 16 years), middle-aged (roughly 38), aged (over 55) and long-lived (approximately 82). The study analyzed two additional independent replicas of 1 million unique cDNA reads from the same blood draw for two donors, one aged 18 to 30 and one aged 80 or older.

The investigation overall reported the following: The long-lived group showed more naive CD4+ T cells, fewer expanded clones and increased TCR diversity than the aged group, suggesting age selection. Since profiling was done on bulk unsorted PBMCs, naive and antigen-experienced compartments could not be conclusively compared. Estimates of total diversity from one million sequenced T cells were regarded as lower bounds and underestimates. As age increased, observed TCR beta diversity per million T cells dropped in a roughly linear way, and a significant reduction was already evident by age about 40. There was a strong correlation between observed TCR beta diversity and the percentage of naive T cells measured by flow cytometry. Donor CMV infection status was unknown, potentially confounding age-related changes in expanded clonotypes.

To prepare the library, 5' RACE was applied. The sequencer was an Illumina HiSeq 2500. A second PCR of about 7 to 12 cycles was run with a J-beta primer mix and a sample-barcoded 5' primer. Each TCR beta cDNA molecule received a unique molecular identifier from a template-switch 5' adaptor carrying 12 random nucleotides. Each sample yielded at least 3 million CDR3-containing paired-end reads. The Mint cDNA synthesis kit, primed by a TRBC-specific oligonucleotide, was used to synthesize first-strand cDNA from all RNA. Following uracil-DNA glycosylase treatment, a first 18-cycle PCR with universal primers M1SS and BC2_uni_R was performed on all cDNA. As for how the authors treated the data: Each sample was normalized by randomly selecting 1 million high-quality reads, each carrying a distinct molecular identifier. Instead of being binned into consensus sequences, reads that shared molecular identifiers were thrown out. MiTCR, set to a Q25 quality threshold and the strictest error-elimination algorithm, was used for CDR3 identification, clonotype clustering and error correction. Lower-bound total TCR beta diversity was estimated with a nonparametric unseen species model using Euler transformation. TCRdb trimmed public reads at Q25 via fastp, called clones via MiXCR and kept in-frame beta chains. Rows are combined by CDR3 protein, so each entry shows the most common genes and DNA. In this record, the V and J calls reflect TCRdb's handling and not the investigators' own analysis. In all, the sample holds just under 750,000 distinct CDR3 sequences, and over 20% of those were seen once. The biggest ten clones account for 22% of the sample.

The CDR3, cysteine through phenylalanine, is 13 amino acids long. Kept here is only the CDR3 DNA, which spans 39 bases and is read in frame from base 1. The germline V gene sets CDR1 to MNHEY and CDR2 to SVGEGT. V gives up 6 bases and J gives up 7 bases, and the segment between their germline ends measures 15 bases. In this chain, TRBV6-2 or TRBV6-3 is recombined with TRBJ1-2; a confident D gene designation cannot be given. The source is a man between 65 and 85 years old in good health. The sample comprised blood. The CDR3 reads CASSFATIGGYTF. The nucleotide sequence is TGTGCCAGCAGCTTCGCGACGATAGGTGGCTACACCTTC.